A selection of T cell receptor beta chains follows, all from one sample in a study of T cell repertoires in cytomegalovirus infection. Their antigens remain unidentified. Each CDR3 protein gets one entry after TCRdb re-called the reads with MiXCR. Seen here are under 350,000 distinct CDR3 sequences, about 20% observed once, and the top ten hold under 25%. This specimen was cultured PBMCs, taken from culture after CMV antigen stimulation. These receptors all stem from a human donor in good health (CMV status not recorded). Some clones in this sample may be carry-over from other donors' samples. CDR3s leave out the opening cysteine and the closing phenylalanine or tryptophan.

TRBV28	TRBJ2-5	ASSLMAGGSETQY
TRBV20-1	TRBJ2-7	SAKAGTSSYEQY
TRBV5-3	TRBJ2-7	ASNKQQGAYEQY
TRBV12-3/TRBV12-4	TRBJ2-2	ASSLGQGGDTGELF
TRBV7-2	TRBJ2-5	ASSLNRGPLQETQY
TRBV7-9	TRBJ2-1	ASSPRGDVYNEQF
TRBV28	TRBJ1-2	ASRDRGLYGYT
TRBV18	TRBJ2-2	ASSRQDTGELF
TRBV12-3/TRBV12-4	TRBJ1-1	ASSPGSGAF
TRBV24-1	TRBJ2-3	ATSDRLGPTDTQY
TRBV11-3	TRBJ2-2	ASSPHSGTGGSGELF
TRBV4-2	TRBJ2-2	ASSQDTSEINTGELF
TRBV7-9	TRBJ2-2	ASSPTSGGNTGELF
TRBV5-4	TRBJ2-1	ASSFGQSNEQF
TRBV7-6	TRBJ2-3	ASSSGTAITDTQY
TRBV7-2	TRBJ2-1	ASSSLGLAGDGYEQF